Described below is a single TCR beta chain sequence and its context. The CDR3 spans 14 residues. The V gene's germline CDR1 is MGHDK and CDR2 SYGVNS. V lost 4 bases to trimming and J lost 0 bases, with 7 bases between them. TCRdb's copy holds only in-frame clones and misses some; the assay was immunoSEQ multiplex PCR. Here the sample spans 45,000 or so clones, about 90% being singletons. The sample is drawn from a study of T cell changes during pregnancy in multiple sclerosis. This sequence originates from a female donor with multiple sclerosis, enrolled in a pregnancy study. Sequenced here: peripheral blood, sampled in the first trimester of pregnancy. The chain has TRBV25-1 and TRBJ1-3; D not resolved. The CDR3 DNA reads as TGTGCCAGCAGTGCACCGAGCTCTGGAAACACCATATATTTT. Translation gives CASSAPSSGNTIYF.